This T cell receptor (beta chain) is from a study of blood T cell repertoires in COVID-19. Germline loops: CDR1 MNHEY, CDR2 SMNVEV (reference sequence). CDR3 length equals 17 residues. Trimming stripped 7 bases from V and 4 bases from J, with 20 bases between. The repertoire was sequenced with immunoSEQ multiplex PCR; TCRdb's copy has only in-frame clones and lacks some. The data contain more than 450,000 clones, about 90% of them seen just once; the ten biggest clones take up about 0.65%. This study enrolled people aged 18 to 89 from around 26 US geographic areas. Clinical histories supplied by participants themselves formed the basis of cohort assignment.

The sequenced material came from PBMCs or T cells enriched from blood (not recorded which). This chain links TRBV27 with TRBJ2-6; D possibly corresponds to TRBD2 (7 bases). This sequence originates from a woman aged 18 to 35 who had recovered from COVID-19. For the CDR3, the DNA is TGTGCCAGCACCCCTTTAGGGGGGGGCTCCGGGGCCAACGTCCTGACTTTC. Protein product: CASTPLGGGSGANVLTF.